This is a list of T cell receptor beta chains from one sample in a study of cytomegalovirus exposure and HLA in healthy donors. Generated by immunoSEQ multiplex PCR, the TCRdb table keeps only in-frame clones and is missing some. Here the sample spans about 140,000 clones, about three quarters being singletons. The sequencing input was PBMCs. All receptors come from a female donor in good health and CMV-seronegative. CDR3s include the opening cysteine and the closing phenylalanine or tryptophan. A D gene is named only where the DNA matches it firmly. For some rows the clone size is stated as once, few or many, or as a class when expanded; others skip it.

CDR3 DNA: TGCGCCAGCAGCTCCTTCCAAGAGACCCAGTACTTC; CDR3 protein: CASSSFQETQYF; CDR3 length: 12; D gene: NA; J gene: TRBJ2-5; V gene: TRBV5-1; clone size: NA
CDR3 DNA: TGTGCCAGCAGCTTATGGGACAGGTTGAACTATGGCTACACCTTC; CDR3 protein: CASSLWDRLNYGYTF; CDR3 length: 15; D gene: TRBD1; J gene: TRBJ1-2; V gene: TRBV5-6; clone size: NA
CDR3 DNA: TGTGCCAGCAGCGTTGGCGGGAGCGGAGCCAAAAACATTCAGTACTTC; CDR3 protein: CASSVGGSGAKNIQYF; CDR3 length: 16; D gene: TRBD2; J gene: TRBJ2-4; V gene: TRBV9; clone size: NA
CDR3 DNA: TGTGCTAGCAGCCCCGTGGAGGGCAGATCCTACGAGCAGTACTTC; CDR3 protein: CASSPVEGRSYEQYF; CDR3 length: 15; D gene: NA; J gene: TRBJ2-7; V gene: TRBV7-7; clone size: NA
CDR3 DNA: TGTGCCAGCTCACCACCGGAGGTGAGCCCAGTGCAGTACTTC; CDR3 protein: CASSPPEVSPVQYF; CDR3 length: 14; D gene: NA; J gene: TRBJ2-7; V gene: TRBV18; clone size: NA
CDR3 DNA: TGTGCCAGCAGCCCCCAGCGGGGGGACCGCACAGATACGCAGTATTTT; CDR3 protein: CASSPQRGDRTDTQYF; CDR3 length: 16; D gene: TRBD2; J gene: TRBJ2-3; V gene: TRBV7-2; clone size: NA
CDR3 DNA: TGTGCCAGCAGCTCACAGGGGCAGAGGGGGGACATTCAGTACTTC; CDR3 protein: CASSSQGQRGDIQYF; CDR3 length: 15; D gene: NA; J gene: TRBJ2-4; V gene: TRBV9; clone size: NA
CDR3 DNA: TGTGCCAGTATCCGGGCGGGCAATCTCCTCTCTGGAAACACCATATATTTT; CDR3 protein: CASIRAGNLLSGNTIYF; CDR3 length: 17; D gene: NA; J gene: TRBJ1-3; V gene: TRBV19; clone size: NA
CDR3 DNA: TGTGCCAGTAGGACAGGCACCGAACGTACTGAGCAGTTCTTC; CDR3 protein: CASRTGTERTEQFF; CDR3 length: 14; D gene: NA; J gene: TRBJ2-1; V gene: TRBV19; clone size: NA
CDR3 DNA: TGTGCCAGCAGCGTCTACGGGAGCTCCTATAATTCACCCCTCCACTTT; CDR3 protein: CASSVYGSSYNSPLHF; CDR3 length: 16; D gene: NA; J gene: TRBJ1-6; V gene: TRBV9; clone size: NA
CDR3 DNA: TGTGCCAGCAGCACCGGGACTAGCGGGAGGGCCACAGATACGCAGTATTTT; CDR3 protein: CASSTGTSGRATDTQYF; CDR3 length: 17; D gene: TRBD2; J gene: TRBJ2-3; V gene: TRBV5-8; clone size: NA
CDR3 DNA: TGCGCCAGCAGCGGACTAGCGGGGGGGCTTTCCTACAATGAGCAGTTCTTC; CDR3 protein: CASSGLAGGLSYNEQFF; CDR3 length: 17; D gene: TRBD2; J gene: TRBJ2-1; V gene: TRBV5-1; clone size: NA
CDR3 DNA: TGTGCCAGCAGTCCGGGGGGAATCAACTATGGCTACACCTTC; CDR3 protein: CASSPGGINYGYTF; CDR3 length: 14; D gene: NA; J gene: TRBJ1-2; V gene: TRBV5-4; clone size: NA
CDR3 DNA: TGTGCCAGCAGTTTCCGTGCGGTCCAGAACTTAAATCAGCCCCAGCATTTT; CDR3 protein: CASSFRAVQNLNQPQHF; CDR3 length: 17; D gene: NA; J gene: TRBJ1-5; V gene: TRBV27; clone size: NA
CDR3 DNA: TGTGCCAGCAGCCCAACTGGTAATGGCTACACCTTC; CDR3 protein: CASSPTGNGYTF; CDR3 length: 12; D gene: NA; J gene: TRBJ1-2; V gene: TRBV7-9; clone size: NA
CDR3 DNA: TGTGCCAGCGTACCGACAGGGAACACTGAAGCTTTCTTT; CDR3 protein: CASVPTGNTEAFF; CDR3 length: 13; D gene: NA; J gene: TRBJ1-1; V gene: TRBV25-1; clone size: NA
CDR3 DNA: TGTGCCAGCAGCTCGAGCAGCGGGGGGCTCCGTTACGAGCAGTACTTC; CDR3 protein: CASSSSSGGLRYEQYF; CDR3 length: 16; D gene: TRBD2; J gene: TRBJ2-7; V gene: TRBV11-2; clone size: NA
CDR3 DNA: TGCAGCGTGACGGGACAGGGGGCAAAGAACACTGAAGCTTTCTTT; CDR3 protein: CSVTGQGAKNTEAFF; CDR3 length: 15; D gene: TRBD1; J gene: TRBJ1-1; V gene: TRBV29-1; clone size: NA
CDR3 DNA: TGTGCCACCAGCTTCTCCAAGGAGAGCAATCAGCCCCAGCATTTT; CDR3 protein: CATSFSKESNQPQHF; CDR3 length: 15; D gene: NA; J gene: TRBJ1-5; V gene: TRBV15; clone size: NA
CDR3 DNA: TGTGCCAGCAGCCAAGAACCTACGGGACTGAACTATGGCTACACCTTC; CDR3 protein: CASSQEPTGLNYGYTF; CDR3 length: 16; D gene: NA; J gene: TRBJ1-2; V gene: TRBV27; clone size: few
CDR3 DNA: TGTTCCAGCAGCCCCCCGGACAGGGCGCACTATGGCTACACCTTC; CDR3 protein: CSSSPPDRAHYGYTF; CDR3 length: 15; D gene: TRBD1; J gene: TRBJ1-2; V gene: TRBV7-9; clone size: few
CDR3 DNA: TGCGCCAGCAGCTCTGGGGGGAGCACCGGGGAGCTGTTTTTT; CDR3 protein: CASSSGGSTGELFF; CDR3 length: 14; D gene: NA; J gene: TRBJ2-2; V gene: TRBV5-1; clone size: NA
CDR3 DNA: TGTGCCAGCAGCTTGACAGGATTTAACTATGGCTACACCTTC; CDR3 protein: CASSLTGFNYGYTF; CDR3 length: 14; D gene: NA; J gene: TRBJ1-2; V gene: TRBV6-5; clone size: NA
CDR3 DNA: TGTGCCAGCAGCCAATCGATACAGAACTATGGCTACACCTTC; CDR3 protein: CASSQSIQNYGYTF; CDR3 length: 14; D gene: NA; J gene: TRBJ1-2; V gene: TRBV16; clone size: NA
CDR3 DNA: TGCGCCAGCAGCCGCACCCCGACTAGCGGGAGAGGGAATGAGCAGTTCTTC; CDR3 protein: CASSRTPTSGRGNEQFF; CDR3 length: 17; D gene: TRBD2; J gene: TRBJ2-1; V gene: TRBV4-1; clone size: few
CDR3 DNA: TGCGCCAGCACGGCCCTCCTATTTCGGGACAGTGGATCCTACGAGCAGTACTTC; CDR3 protein: CASTALLFRDSGSYEQYF; CDR3 length: 18; D gene: TRBD1; J gene: TRBJ2-7; V gene: TRBV23-1; clone size: NA
CDR3 DNA: TGTGCCAGCAACCGAGGCGATTCACCCCTCCACTTT; CDR3 protein: CASNRGDSPLHF; CDR3 length: 12; D gene: NA; J gene: TRBJ1-6; V gene: TRBV7-9; clone size: NA
CDR3 DNA: TGTGCCAGCCTTGAGGCGAGGGACTGGGGCTACACCTTC; CDR3 protein: CASLEARDWGYTF; CDR3 length: 13; D gene: NA; J gene: TRBJ1-2; V gene: TRBV5-6; clone size: NA
CDR3 DNA: TGTGCCAGCAGCCGAGTACCGGGACTAGCCTCCGGGGCCCAGTACTTC; CDR3 protein: CASSRVPGLASGAQYF; CDR3 length: 16; D gene: TRBD2; J gene: TRBJ2-5; V gene: TRBV28; clone size: NA
CDR3 DNA: TGTGCCAGCAGCCCCAGTGATGGCGGGGAGCTGTTTTTT; CDR3 protein: CASSPSDGGELFF; CDR3 length: 13; D gene: NA; J gene: TRBJ2-2; V gene: TRBV6-5; clone size: once
CDR3 DNA: TGCGCCAGCGGCCGACAGGGTGATAATGAAAAACTGTTTTTT; CDR3 protein: CASGRQGDNEKLFF; CDR3 length: 14; D gene: TRBD1; J gene: TRBJ1-4; V gene: TRBV5-1; clone size: NA
CDR3 DNA: TGTGCCATCAGTGACGGACAGACACCCGGCGGGGGCTACACCTTC; CDR3 protein: CAISDGQTPGGGYTF; CDR3 length: 15; D gene: NA; J gene: TRBJ1-2; V gene: TRBV10-3; clone size: NA
CDR3 DNA: TGTGCCAGTAGTATGAGGAGCGGGAGCCCCGGGGAGCTGTTTTTT; CDR3 protein: CASSMRSGSPGELFF; CDR3 length: 15; D gene: TRBD2; J gene: TRBJ2-2; V gene: TRBV19; clone size: NA
CDR3 DNA: TGTGCCAGCAGCTTACATAGGACAGACTATGGCTACACCTTC; CDR3 protein: CASSLHRTDYGYTF; CDR3 length: 14; D gene: NA; J gene: TRBJ1-2; V gene: TRBV7-3; clone size: NA
CDR3 DNA: TGTGCCAGCAGTGGCAGGGCTGAGCAGTTCTTC; CDR3 protein: CASSGRAEQFF; CDR3 length: 11; D gene: NA; J gene: TRBJ2-1; V gene: TRBV6-1; clone size: NA